A single T cell receptor beta chain is shown here with its context. Its antigen is not identified. A junction end diverges from the germline sequence, so it may reflect a read error. Generated by immunoSEQ multiplex PCR, the TCRdb table keeps only in-frame clones and is missing some. The profile shows 250,000 to 350,000 clones, roughly 88% of them singletons. The sample originates from a study of cytomegalovirus exposure and HLA in healthy donors. Study-level findings and limits: Reportedly, cytomegalovirus status was diagnosed with high sensitivity and specificity. There were a few CMV-associated chains whose specificity for CMV antigens was confirmed in vitro.

This CDR3 spans 13 amino acids. Germline assignment: CDR1 SQVTM and CDR2 ANQGSEA. Sequences were obtained from PBMCs. The chain couples TRBV29-1 to TRBJ1-1; no clear D. This clonotype was obtained from a woman aged 18-30 years in good health and CMV-seronegative. The CDR3 region has the DNA TGCAGCGTAGAAGTGGGCATGAACACTGAAGCTTTCTTT. This encodes CSVEVGMNTEAFF.